This T cell receptor beta chain is from a study of T-cell reconstitution after alpha-beta-depleted transplantation in children. The library targeted TCRbeta and was prepared with unique molecular identifiers. TCRdb called the PCR reads again in MiXCR, with one record for every CDR3 protein. The sample yields around 78,000 distinct CDR3 sequences, 6% to 8% seen once. This clonotype was recorded at least ten times. Germline CDR1 reads MDHEN; CDR2 reads SYDVKM. The CDR3 is made up of 16 amino acids. The ends were cut back, 5 bases at V and 0 bases at J, with 13 bases in the middle. The material sequenced was PBMCs from the stem cell graft donor, taken from the stem cell graft. This TCR was recovered from a human donor who donated a stem cell graft to a child with acute lymphoblastic leukemia. The rearrangement links TRBV28 to TRBJ1-4; D uncertain. Here the CDR3 reads CASSPSDGATNEKLFF. CDR3 in DNA: TGTGCCAGCAGTCCCTCAGACGGTGCAACTAATGAAAAACTGTTTTTT.